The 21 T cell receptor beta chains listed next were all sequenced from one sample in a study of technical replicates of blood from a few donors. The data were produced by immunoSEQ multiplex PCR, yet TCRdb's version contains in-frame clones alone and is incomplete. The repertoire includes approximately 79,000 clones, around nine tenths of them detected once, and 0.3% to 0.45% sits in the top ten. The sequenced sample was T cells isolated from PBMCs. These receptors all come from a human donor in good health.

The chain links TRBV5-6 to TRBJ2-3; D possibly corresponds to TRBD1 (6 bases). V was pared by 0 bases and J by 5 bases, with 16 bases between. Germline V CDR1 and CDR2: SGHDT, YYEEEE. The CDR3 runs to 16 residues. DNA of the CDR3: TGTGCCAGCAGCTTGGAAATAACAGGGTTGCAAGATACGCAGTATTTT. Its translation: CASSLEITGLQDTQYF.

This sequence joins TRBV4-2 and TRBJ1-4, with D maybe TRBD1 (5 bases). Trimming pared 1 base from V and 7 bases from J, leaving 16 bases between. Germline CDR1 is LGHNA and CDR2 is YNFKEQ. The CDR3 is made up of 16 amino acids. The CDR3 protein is CASSQAGDAPTEKLFF. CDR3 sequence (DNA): TGTGCCAGCAGCCAAGCGGGGGACGCACCCACTGAAAAACTGTTTTTT.

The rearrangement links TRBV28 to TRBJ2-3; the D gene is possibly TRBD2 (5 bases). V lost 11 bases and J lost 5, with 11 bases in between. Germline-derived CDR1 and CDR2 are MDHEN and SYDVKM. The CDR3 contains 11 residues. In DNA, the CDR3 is TGTGCCGAGGGATCCGTAGATACGCAGTATTTT. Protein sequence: CAEGSVDTQYF.

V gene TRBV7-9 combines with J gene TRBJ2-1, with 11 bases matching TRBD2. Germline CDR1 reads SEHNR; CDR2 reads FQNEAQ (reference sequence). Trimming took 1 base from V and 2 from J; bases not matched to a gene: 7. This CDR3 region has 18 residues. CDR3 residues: CASSLGLRGLAAYNEQFF. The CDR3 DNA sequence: TGTGCCAGCAGCTTAGGTCTTAGGGGACTAGCGGCCTACAATGAGCAGTTCTTC.

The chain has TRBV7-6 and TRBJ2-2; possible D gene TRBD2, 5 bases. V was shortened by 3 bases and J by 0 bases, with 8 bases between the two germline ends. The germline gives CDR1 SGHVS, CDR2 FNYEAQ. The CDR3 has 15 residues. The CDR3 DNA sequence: TGTGCCAGCAGCTTTAGCGCCTCGAACACCGGGGAGCTGTTTTTT. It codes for CASSFSASNTGELFF. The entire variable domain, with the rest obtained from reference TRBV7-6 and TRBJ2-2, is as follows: GAGVSQSPRYKVTKRGQDVALRCDPISGHVSLYWYRQALGQGPEFLTYFNYEAQQDKSGLPNDRFSAERPEGSISTLTIQRTEQRDSAMYRCASSFSASNTGELFFGEGSRLTVL.

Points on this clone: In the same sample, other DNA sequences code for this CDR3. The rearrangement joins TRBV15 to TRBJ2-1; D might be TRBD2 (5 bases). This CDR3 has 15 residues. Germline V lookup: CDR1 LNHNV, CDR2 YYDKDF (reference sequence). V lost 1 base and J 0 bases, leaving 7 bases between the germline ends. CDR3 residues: CATSRGRDSYNEQFF. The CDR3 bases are TGTGCCACCAGCAGAGGTCGGGACTCCTACAATGAGCAGTTCTTC.

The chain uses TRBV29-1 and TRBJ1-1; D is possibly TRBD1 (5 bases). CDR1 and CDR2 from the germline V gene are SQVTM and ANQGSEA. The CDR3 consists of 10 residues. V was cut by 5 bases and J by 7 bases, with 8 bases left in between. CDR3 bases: TGCAGCGTTAATAGGGGTGAAGCTTTCTTT. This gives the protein CSVNRGEAFF.

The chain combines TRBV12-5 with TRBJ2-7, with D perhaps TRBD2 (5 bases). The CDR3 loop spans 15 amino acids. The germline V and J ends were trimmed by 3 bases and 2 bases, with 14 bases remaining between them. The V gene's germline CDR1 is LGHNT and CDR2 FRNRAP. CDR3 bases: TGTGCTAGTGGTTTTCCTCGGGGTACCACCTACGAGCAGTACTTC. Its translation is CASGFPRGTTYEQYF.

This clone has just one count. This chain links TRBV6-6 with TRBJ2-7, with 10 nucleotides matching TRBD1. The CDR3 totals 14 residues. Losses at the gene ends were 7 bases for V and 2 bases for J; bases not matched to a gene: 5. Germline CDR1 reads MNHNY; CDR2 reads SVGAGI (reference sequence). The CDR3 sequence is CASKAGQGAYEQYF. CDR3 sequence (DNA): TGTGCCAGCAAGGCCGGACAGGGGGCCTACGAGCAGTACTTC.

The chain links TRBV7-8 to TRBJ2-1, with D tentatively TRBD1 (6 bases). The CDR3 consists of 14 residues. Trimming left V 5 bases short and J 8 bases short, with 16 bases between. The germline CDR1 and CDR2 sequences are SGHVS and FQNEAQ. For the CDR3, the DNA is TGTGCCAGCAGCATATCGACAGGTAGGGATGAGCAGTTCTTC. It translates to CASSISTGRDEQFF.

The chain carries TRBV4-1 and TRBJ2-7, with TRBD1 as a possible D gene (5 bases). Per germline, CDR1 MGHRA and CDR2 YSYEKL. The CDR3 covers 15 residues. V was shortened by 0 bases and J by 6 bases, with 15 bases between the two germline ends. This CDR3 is CASSQDSQGVREQYF. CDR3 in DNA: TGCGCCAGCAGCCAAGATAGCCAGGGTGTTCGCGAGCAGTACTTC.

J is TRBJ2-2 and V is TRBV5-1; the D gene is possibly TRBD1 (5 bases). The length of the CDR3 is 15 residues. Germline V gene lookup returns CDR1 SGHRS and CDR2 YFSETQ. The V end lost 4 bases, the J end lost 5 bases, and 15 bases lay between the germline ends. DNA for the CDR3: TGCGCCAGCAGCCTTCCCCCGACAGAAACCGGGGAGCTGTTTTTT. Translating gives CASSLPPTETGELFF. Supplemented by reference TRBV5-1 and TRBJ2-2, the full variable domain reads KAGVTQTPRYLIKTRGQQVTLSCSPISGHRSVSWYQQTPGQGLQFLFEYFSETQRNKGNFPGRFSGRQFSNSRSEMNVSTLELGDSALYLCASSLPPTETGELFFGEGSRLTVL.

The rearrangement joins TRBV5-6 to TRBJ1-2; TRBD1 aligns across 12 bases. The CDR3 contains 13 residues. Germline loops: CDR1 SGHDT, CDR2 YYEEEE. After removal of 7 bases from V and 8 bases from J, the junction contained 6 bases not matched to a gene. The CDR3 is CASLGQGAEGYTF. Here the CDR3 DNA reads TGTGCCAGCCTGGGACAGGGGGCTGAAGGCTACACCTTC.

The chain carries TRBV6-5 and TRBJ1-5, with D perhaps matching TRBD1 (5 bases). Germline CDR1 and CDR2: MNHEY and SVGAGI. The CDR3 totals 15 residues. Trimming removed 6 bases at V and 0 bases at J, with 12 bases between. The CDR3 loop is CASSQGDYSNQPQHF. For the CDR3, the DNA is TGTGCCAGCAGCCAAGGGGACTATAGCAATCAGCCCCAGCATTTT.

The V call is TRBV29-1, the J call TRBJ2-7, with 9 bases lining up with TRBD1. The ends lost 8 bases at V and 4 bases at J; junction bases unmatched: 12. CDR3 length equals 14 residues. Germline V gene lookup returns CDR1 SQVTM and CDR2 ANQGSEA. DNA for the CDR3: TGCAGCACCTCGACCGGGACAGGGTTATACGAGCAGTACTTC. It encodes CSTSTGTGLYEQYF.

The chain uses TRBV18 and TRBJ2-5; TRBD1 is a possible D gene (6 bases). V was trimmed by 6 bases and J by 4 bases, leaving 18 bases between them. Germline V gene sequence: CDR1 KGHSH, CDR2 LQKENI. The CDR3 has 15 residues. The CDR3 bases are TGTGCCAGCTCGTCCGGGACACCGAGAACAGAGACCCAGTACTTC. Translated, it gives CASSSGTPRTETQYF.

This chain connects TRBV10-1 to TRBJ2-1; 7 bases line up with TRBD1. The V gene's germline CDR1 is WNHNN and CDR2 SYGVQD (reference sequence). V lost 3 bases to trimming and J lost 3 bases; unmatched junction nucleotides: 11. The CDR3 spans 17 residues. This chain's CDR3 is CASSDRQGPVLYNEQFF. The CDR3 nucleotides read TGCGCCAGCAGTGATAGACAGGGACCGGTCCTCTACAATGAGCAGTTCTTC.

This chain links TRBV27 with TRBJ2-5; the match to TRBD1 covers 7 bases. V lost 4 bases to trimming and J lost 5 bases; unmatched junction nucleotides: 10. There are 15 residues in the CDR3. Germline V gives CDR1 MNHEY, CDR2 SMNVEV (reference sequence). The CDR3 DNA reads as TGTGCCAGCAGTTCTCGGGACAGACGGACGGAGACCCAGTACTTC. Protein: CASSSRDRRTETQYF.

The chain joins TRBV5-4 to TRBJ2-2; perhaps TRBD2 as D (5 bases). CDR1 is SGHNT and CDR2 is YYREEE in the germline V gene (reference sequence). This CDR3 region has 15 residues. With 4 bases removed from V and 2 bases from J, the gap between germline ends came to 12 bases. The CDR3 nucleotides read TGTGCCAGCAGCGCGGACTTTGTAAACACCGGGGAGCTGTTTTTT. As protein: CASSADFVNTGELFF.

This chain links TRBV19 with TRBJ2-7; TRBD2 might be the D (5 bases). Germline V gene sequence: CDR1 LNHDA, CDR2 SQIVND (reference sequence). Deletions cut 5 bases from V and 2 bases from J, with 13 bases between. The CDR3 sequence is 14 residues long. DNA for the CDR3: TGTGCCAGTAGTGAGGGTCTCAGAACCTACGAGCAGTACTTC. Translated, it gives CASSEGLRTYEQYF.

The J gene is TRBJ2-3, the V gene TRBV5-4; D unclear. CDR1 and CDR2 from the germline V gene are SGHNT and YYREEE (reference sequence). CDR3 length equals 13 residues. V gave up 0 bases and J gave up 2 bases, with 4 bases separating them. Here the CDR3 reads CASSLAFTDTQYF. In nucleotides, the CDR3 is TGTGCCAGCAGCTTGGCCTTCACAGATACGCAGTATTTT.